This T cell receptor (beta chain) was sequenced for a study of blood T cells in healthy people across ages. Whole-study findings and limits: Estimates of diversity drawn from one million T cells were considered underestimates.

For the second PCR, which ran for 7 to 11 cycles, a sample-barcoded 5' primer and a J-beta primer mix were used. TCRdb redid the calling of the 5' RACE reads with MiXCR, one entry per CDR3 protein. This table has some 940,000 distinct CDR3 sequences, roughly 28% appearing once. Trimming removed 5 bases at V and 2 bases at J, with 12 bases between. Germline loops: CDR1 SGHTA, CDR2 FQGNSA. The CDR3 consists of 14 residues. This clonotype was seen ten or more times. As yet, its antigen is unknown. The same specimen was also included in a second study, on T cells of mothers and their children.

The TCR originated in a woman in her thirties or forties in good health. Material for sequencing was blood. This chain joins TRBV7-2 and TRBJ2-5, with D maybe TRBD2 (6 bases). CDR3 in DNA: TGTGCCAGCAGCCTTAATAGCGGTCAAGAGACCCAGTACTTC. Encoded protein: CASSLNSGQETQYF.